Sequencing of this T cell receptor beta chain was carried out in a study of Tregs in tolerant kidney transplant recipients. V lost 2 bases and J lost 3; bases outside the gene matches: 7. Germline CDR1 is SGHRS and CDR2 is YFSETQ. The CDR3 is 15 amino acids. TCRdb keeps only in-frame clones here, not all; method: immunoSEQ multiplex PCR. The sample contains 15,000 to 20,000 clones, around three fifths of which appear only once. With regard to this clone: The antigen is not known.

The V and J genes are TRBV5-1 and TRBJ1-1, with 7 bases aligning to TRBD1. The TCR sequence derives from a human donor in good health. Input material: Tregs from blood cultured with allogeneic cells. The CDR3 is CASSFIDRDYTEAFF. DNA for the CDR3: TGCGCCAGCAGCTTTATTGACAGGGACTACACTGAAGCTTTCTTT.